The 23 T cell receptor beta chains presented below share a single source sample, sequenced in a study of blood T cell repertoires in COVID-19. Measured with immunoSEQ multiplex PCR; TCRdb has only the in-frame clones, and not every one. The sample includes 130,000 to 150,000 clones, around 87% seen only once; the top ten take about 11%. The sample was PBMCs or T cells enriched from blood (not recorded which). These receptors were taken from a man in his fifties or sixties who had recovered from COVID-19.

This chain connects TRBV6-6 to TRBJ1-4; 7 nucleotides align to TRBD1. From germline, CDR1 is MNHNY and CDR2 SVGAGI (reference sequence). J lost 8 bases, V lost 5 bases, and 17 bases had no gene match. CDR3 length equals 17 residues. In DNA form, the CDR3 reads TGTGCCAGCAGTCCCGACCGCGCGACAGGGTTTGTGGAAAAACTGTTTTTT. Its protein is CASSPDRATGFVEKLFF.

The chain carries TRBV3-1 (or the pseudogene TRBV3-2) and TRBJ2-3; no clear D. Per germline, CDR1 LGHDT and CDR2 YNNKEL (reference sequence). The CDR3 loop spans 13 amino acids. Deletions cut 3 bases from V and 1 base from J, with 5 bases between. CDR3 region: CASSHAGTDTQYF. In DNA form, the CDR3 reads TGTGCCAGCAGCCACGCAGGCACAGATACGCAGTATTTT.

DNA for the CDR3: TGTGCCAGCACCATTGCTAGCGGTCTATACAATGAGCAGTTCTTC. Its protein product is CASTIASGLYNEQFF. The chain couples TRBV7-2 to TRBJ2-1; 7 nucleotides agree with TRBD2. CDR1 is SGHTA and CDR2 is FQGNSA in the germline V gene. The CDR3 contains 15 residues. With V trimmed by 7 bases and J by 4 bases, 10 bases remained unmatched.

This clone has ten or more counts. The CDR3 loop is CASSLGLAANTGELFF. The CDR3 bases are TGCGCCAGCAGCTTGGGACTAGCGGCTAACACCGGGGAGCTGTTTTTT. The chain links TRBV5-1 to TRBJ2-2; 9 bases fit TRBD2. In germline, CDR1 is SGHRS, CDR2 YFSETQ. CDR3 length: 16 amino acids. The junction had 2 bases not matched to a gene; V was cut back by 0 bases and J by 2 bases.

V is TRBV19 and J is TRBJ2-7; D uncertain. Per the germline V gene, CDR1 is LNHDA and CDR2 is SQIVND (reference sequence). V lost 5 bases and J lost 1, with 9 bases in between. CDR3 length equals 13 residues. Written as DNA, the CDR3 is TGTGCCAGTAGTGCAGATGTTTCCTACGAGCAGTACTTC. Translating gives CASSADVSYEQYF. Supplemented by reference TRBV19 and TRBJ2-7, the full variable domain reads DGGITQSPKYLFRKEGQNVTLSCEQNLNHDAMYWYRQDPGQGLRLIYYSQIVNDFQKGDIAEGYSVSREKKESFPLTVTSAQKNPTAFYLCASSADVSYEQYFGPGTRLTVT.

V usage is TRBV28 and J usage is TRBJ1-2; 8 bases fit TRBD1. Germline V gene sequence: CDR1 MDHEN, CDR2 SYDVKM. This CDR3 has 12 amino acids. After removal of 6 bases from V and 10 bases from J, the junction contained 7 bases not matched to a gene. The DNA of the CDR3 is TGTGCCAGCAGAACGGGACAGGCCCTCTACACCTTC. Encoded protein: CASRTGQALYTF.

In its sample, this clone was seen once. The chain links TRBV19 to TRBJ1-5, with 8 bases fitting TRBD1. The V segment lost 11 bases and the J segment 7 bases; nucleotides outside the gene matches: 10. The CDR3 is made up of 13 amino acids. Germline CDR1 and CDR2: LNHDA and SQIVND (reference sequence). The CDR3 DNA reads TGTGCCGGAGGACAGGGTGGAAGGCAGCCCCAGCATTTT. Protein: CAGGQGGRQPQHF.

DNA for the CDR3: TGTGCCAGCAGTTTACGGTTCGGGACAAGGAACACTGAAGCTTTCTTT. Encoded protein: CASSLRFGTRNTEAFF. The chain couples TRBV27 to TRBJ1-1; tentatively, D is TRBD1 (6 bases). V was cut by 2 bases and J by 1 base, with 14 bases left in between. CDR3 length: 16 amino acids. Per germline, CDR1 MNHEY and CDR2 SMNVEV (reference sequence).

The chain couples TRBV6-5 to TRBJ1-5; D ambiguous. Trimming took 5 bases from V and 9 from J, leaving 14 bases between them. The CDR3 totals 13 residues. The germline CDR1 and CDR2 sequences are MNHEY and SVGAGI. CDR3 amino acids: CASSIRADRPQHF. The DNA for the CDR3 is TGTGCCAGCAGTATAAGAGCGGATCGGCCCCAGCATTTT.

The rearrangement uses TRBV11-3 and TRBJ2-1; TRBD2 aligns across 9 bases. Germline V CDR1 and CDR2: SGHNT, YENEEA. CDR3 length equals 14 residues. V gave up 1 base and J gave up 8 bases; unmatched junction bases: 3. The CDR3 protein is CASSLGGRVHEQFF. The CDR3 DNA follows: TGTGCCAGCAGCTTAGGCGGGAGGGTACATGAGCAGTTCTTC.

The chain carries TRBV20-1 and TRBJ1-5, with D maybe TRBD1 (6 bases). V lost 3 bases, J lost 2 bases, and 11 bases lay in between. CDR3 size: 14 residues. Germline V gene lookup returns CDR1 DFQATT and CDR2 SNEGSKA (reference sequence). The CDR3 DNA follows: TGCAGTGCTAGTACAGGGCGAGGCAATCAGCCCCAGCATTTT. Amino acid sequence: CSASTGRGNQPQHF.

The count of this clone is one. The chain has TRBV5-4 and TRBJ2-1; 7 bases are shared with TRBD1. Trimming removed 4 bases from V and 4 bases from J; junction bases left unmatched: 8. Per germline, CDR1 SGHNT and CDR2 YYREEE (reference sequence). The length of the CDR3 is 15 residues. The CDR3 reads CASSGAGTVYNEQFF. CDR3 DNA: TGTGCCAGCAGCGGGGCCGGGACAGTGTACAATGAGCAGTTCTTC.

The chain recombines TRBV7-6 with TRBJ1-6, with a tentative D call TRBD1 (6 bases). CDR1 is SGHVS and CDR2 is FNYEAQ in the germline V gene. The CDR3 extends over 14 amino acids. V shed 1 base and J shed 7 bases, with 8 bases lying between them. CDR3 DNA sequence: TGTGCCAGCAGCTTAGGCAGGGGAAATTCACCCCTCCACTTT. Protein product: CASSLGRGNSPLHF.

This chain joins TRBV5-1 and TRBJ1-1; D perhaps matches TRBD1 (5 bases). Trimming cost V 1 base and J 4 bases, with 11 bases left between them. The CDR3 has 14 amino acids. CDR1 is SGHRS and CDR2 is YFSETQ in the germline V gene. CDR3 coding DNA: TGCGCCAGCAGCTTGTCAATGGGGGGCACTGAAGCTTTCTTT. This encodes CASSLSMGGTEAFF.

J is TRBJ2-7 and V is TRBV5-1, with 8 bases that match TRBD1. The J segment lost 7 bases and the V segment lost 1 base, leaving 7 bases of the junction unmatched. CDR1 and CDR2 (germline): SGHRS, YFSETQ. CDR3 length equals 14 residues. CDR3: CASSLWQGAGEQYF. The CDR3 DNA follows: TGCGCCAGCAGCTTGTGGCAGGGGGCGGGTGAGCAGTACTTC. Looking up the rest from reference TRBV5-1 and TRBJ2-7 gives the full variable domain: KAGVTQTPRYLIKTRGQQVTLSCSPISGHRSVSWYQQTPGQGLQFLFEYFSETQRNKGNFPGRFSGRQFSNSRSEMNVSTLELGDSALYLCASSLWQGAGEQYFGPGTRLTVT.

This clone was recorded a few times. The rearrangement uses TRBV7-9 and TRBJ1-6, with unresolved D. Germline V gene sequence: CDR1 SEHNR, CDR2 FQNEAQ (reference sequence). Trimming shortened V by 6 bases and J by 7 bases, and 10 bases separated the two germline ends. The CDR3 covers 13 residues. The chain's CDR3 is CASRKDRNSPLHF. The DNA for the CDR3 is TGTGCCAGCAGGAAAGATCGGAATTCACCCCTCCACTTT.

The chain links TRBV16 to TRBJ2-4; TRBD2 agrees at 10 bases. Unmatched junction bases numbered 3, after V lost 2 bases and J lost 8 bases. The CDR3 covers 14 residues. Germline CDR1 is KGHSY and CDR2 is FQNENV. In nucleotides, the CDR3 is TGTGCCAGCAGCCAACTAGCGGGAGTTTACATTCAGTACTTC. This encodes CASSQLAGVYIQYF.

J is TRBJ2-2 and V is TRBV28; a weak D match, TRBD2 (5 bases). The CDR3 sequence is 16 residues long. V dropped 3 bases and J dropped 5 bases, with 16 bases sitting between them. Germline assignment: CDR1 MDHEN and CDR2 SYDVKM. The CDR3 loop is CASSFPGWTGTGELFF. CDR3 bases: TGTGCCAGCAGTTTCCCGGGATGGACGGGGACCGGGGAGCTGTTTTTT. The full variable domain, rest sourced from reference TRBV28 and TRBJ2-2, is DVKVTQSSRYLVKRTGEKVFLECVQDMDHENMFWYRQDPGLGLRLIYFSYDVKMKEKGDIPEGYSVSREKKERFSLILESASTNQTSMYLCASSFPGWTGTGELFFGEGSRLTVL.

The chain has TRBV28 and TRBJ2-2; TRBD2 matches 8 bases. Germline assignment: CDR1 MDHEN and CDR2 SYDVKM. The CDR3 runs 14 residues. The V gene end was trimmed by 5 bases and the J gene end by 7 bases; junction bases not matched to a gene: 6. The CDR3 spells CASSHSGAGGELFF. The DNA for the CDR3 is TGTGCCAGCAGTCATAGCGGGGCAGGCGGGGAGCTGTTTTTT.

The J gene is TRBJ2-2, the V gene TRBV18, with 8 nucleotides matching TRBD1. V was pared by 3 bases and J by 4 bases, with 10 bases of the junction left unmatched. This CDR3 comprises 17 residues. The germline CDR1 and CDR2 sequences are KGHSH and LQKENI. CDR3 in DNA: TGTGCCAGCTCACCCATCGTGACAGGGGCAGGCACCGGGGAGCTGTTTTTT. This translates into CASSPIVTGAGTGELFF.

The gene calls are TRBV18 and TRBJ2-1; perhaps TRBD2 as D (5 bases). The CDR3 runs 11 residues. Germline V gives CDR1 KGHSH, CDR2 LQKENI. Trimming cost V 5 bases and J 13 bases, with 12 bases left between them. The CDR3 DNA reads TGTGCCAGCTCATCCTCGGGGAGTCAGTTCTTC. Translating it yields CASSSSGSQFF.

The chain combines TRBV4-1 with TRBJ2-7; no clear D. The V gene's germline CDR1 is MGHRA and CDR2 YSYEKL. V lost 2 bases and J lost 2, with 13 bases in between. The CDR3 totals 15 residues. DNA of the CDR3: TGCGCCAGCAGCCAATATAGTGACGGAGCCTACGAGCAGTACTTC. This encodes CASSQYSDGAYEQYF.

This clone was recorded only once. This chain links TRBV30 with TRBJ1-2; D is possibly TRBD1 (5 bases). This CDR3 is built from 13 residues. The germline CDR1 and CDR2 sequences are GTSNPN and SVGIG (reference sequence). V was trimmed by 3 bases and J by 4 bases, leaving 12 bases between them. DNA for the CDR3: TGTGCCTGGAGCCTACAGGCCGGCTATGGCTACACCTTC. As protein: CAWSLQAGYGYTF.